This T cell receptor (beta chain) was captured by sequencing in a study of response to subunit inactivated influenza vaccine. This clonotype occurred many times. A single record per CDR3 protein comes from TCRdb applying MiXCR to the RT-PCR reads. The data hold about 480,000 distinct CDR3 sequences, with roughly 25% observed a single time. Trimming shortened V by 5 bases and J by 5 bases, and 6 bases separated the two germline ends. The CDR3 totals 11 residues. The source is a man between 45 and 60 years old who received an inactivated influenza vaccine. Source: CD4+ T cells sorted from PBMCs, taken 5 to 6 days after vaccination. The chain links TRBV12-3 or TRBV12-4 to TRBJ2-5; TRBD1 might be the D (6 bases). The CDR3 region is CASSTGETQYF. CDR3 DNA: TGTGCCAGCAGTACAGGGGAGACCCAGTACTTC.